One sample yielded the 21 T cell receptor beta chains listed below, sequenced in a study of cytomegalovirus exposure and HLA in healthy donors. The PCR contained 60 Vbeta and 13 Jbeta primers. The protocol was immunoSEQ multiplex PCR, while the TCRdb copy is restricted to in-frame clones and leaves out a portion. The sample includes tens of thousands of clones, about 73% of them seen just once. The sequenced material came from PBMCs. The origin of the receptors is a woman aged 25 to 45 in good health and CMV-seronegative.

The CDR3, as DNA: TGTGCCAGCTCACCGACAGGGGAGCAGCCCCAGCATTTT. This translates into CASSPTGEQPQHF. The V gene is TRBV18, the J gene TRBJ1-5; TRBD1 matches 8 bases. The CDR3 length is 13 residues. V was pared by 3 bases and J by 7 bases, with 2 bases of the junction left unmatched. Germline-derived CDR1 and CDR2 are KGHSH and LQKENI.

The CDR3 DNA is TGTGCCAGCAGCGGTACATCAACTAGCGACTCCTACAATGAGCAGTTCTTC. Translating it yields CASSGTSTSDSYNEQFF. The chain is built from TRBV9 and TRBJ2-1, with TRBD2 identical over 7 bases. Germline assignment: CDR1 SGDLS and CDR2 YYNGEE. V trimming: 3 bases; J trimming: 0 bases; junction bases outside the gene matches: 9. CDR3 size: 17 residues.

This clone was seen a single time. The chain is built from TRBV11-2 and TRBJ1-1, with 7 bases aligning to TRBD1. J lost 11 bases, V lost 4 bases, and 4 bases had no gene match. Germline V gene sequence: CDR1 SGHAT, CDR2 FQNNGV. CDR3 length equals 11 residues. Here the CDR3 reads CASSSGTVAFF. The CDR3 region has the DNA TGTGCCAGCAGCTCCGGGACAGTGGCTTTCTTT.

The chain is built from TRBV6-5 and TRBJ1-2; D may be TRBD1 (6 bases). V lost 6 bases and J 3 bases, leaving 14 bases between the germline ends. The CDR3 is 14 amino acids. CDR1 MNHEY and CDR2 SVGAGI come from the germline V gene. The CDR3 coding sequence is TGTGCCAGCAGGGACCCAGGACAGTACTATGGCTACACCTTC. It encodes CASRDPGQYYGYTF.

The chain carries TRBV28 and TRBJ2-5, with TRBD1 identical over 10 bases. The length of the CDR3 is 17 residues. The V segment lost 6 bases and the J segment 2 bases; nucleotides outside the gene matches: 12. Looked up from germline, CDR1 is MDHEN and CDR2 is SYDVKM. This chain's CDR3 is CASRLLPGQGRQETQYF. CDR3 bases: TGTGCCAGCAGACTACTTCCGGGACAGGGGAGGCAAGAGACCCAGTACTTC.

This sequence joins TRBV4-2 and TRBJ2-2, with D hard to call. The CDR3 is made up of 16 amino acids. The ends were cut back, 1 base at V and 4 bases at J, with 13 bases in the middle. Germline-derived CDR1 and CDR2 are LGHNA and YNFKEQ. The CDR3 is CASSQGLKIATGELFF. The CDR3 nucleotides read TGTGCCAGCAGCCAAGGGCTGAAAATAGCCACCGGGGAGCTGTTTTTT.

The V gene is TRBV11-2, the J gene TRBJ2-3, with TRBD2 matching over 7 bases. V was clipped by 2 bases and J by 2 bases; unmatched bases: 10. This CDR3 region has 17 residues. Germline CDR1 and CDR2: SGHAT and FQNNGV. The DNA of the CDR3 is TGTGCCAGCAGCTTATTTTCTAGCGGTGCCCCCACAGATACGCAGTATTTT. It specifies CASSLFSSGAPTDTQYF.

This rearrangement joins TRBV19 to TRBJ2-5; no clear D. Trimming took 3 bases from V and 7 from J, leaving 12 bases between them. There are 13 residues in the CDR3. The germline V gene encodes CDR1 LNHDA and CDR2 SQIVND (reference sequence). The CDR3 is CASSIGPEGTQYF. The CDR3 DNA reads TGTGCCAGTAGTATTGGGCCAGAAGGGACCCAGTACTTC.

The rearrangement uses TRBV7-9 and TRBJ1-6; D is unresolved. The CDR3 has 16 amino acids. V lost 2 bases to trimming and J lost 8 bases, with 16 bases between them. The germline gives CDR1 SEHNR, CDR2 FQNEAQ (reference sequence). CDR3 nucleotide sequence: TGTGCCAGCAGCTTACTTTATGGCTCCCTTTATTCACCCCTCCACTTT. It translates to CASSLLYGSLYSPLHF.

The chain uses TRBV11-2 and TRBJ2-5; D is uncertain. Germline values: CDR1 SGHAT, CDR2 FQNNGV. V lost 0 bases and J 2 bases, leaving 7 bases between the germline ends. This CDR3 contains 14 residues. The CDR3 DNA follows: TGTGCCAGCAGCTTAGAGTCCCTACAAGAGACCCAGTACTTC. This gives the protein CASSLESLQETQYF.

The chain has TRBV5-1 and TRBJ1-5; D unresolved. This CDR3 comprises 12 residues. Germline lookup yields CDR1 SGHRS and CDR2 YFSETQ. V was pared by 6 bases and J by 7 bases, with 11 bases between. CDR3 in amino acids: CASIFERQPQHF. In nucleotides, the CDR3 is TGCGCCAGCATTTTCGAGAGGCAGCCCCAGCATTTT.

The CDR3 nucleotides read TGCGCCAGCAGCTTAAGGGACAGGGGAGGAGGAGATACGCAGTATTTT. The encoded protein is CASSLRDRGGGDTQYF. V and J are TRBV5-1 and TRBJ2-3; 10 bases match TRBD1. Germline trimming cut 2 bases from V and 5 bases from J; bases unmatched to any gene: 8. There are 16 residues in the CDR3. Germline V gene lookup returns CDR1 SGHRS and CDR2 YFSETQ. Supplemented by reference TRBV5-1 and TRBJ2-3, the full variable domain reads KAGVTQTPRYLIKTRGQQVTLSCSPISGHRSVSWYQQTPGQGLQFLFEYFSETQRNKGNFPGRFSGRQFSNSRSEMNVSTLELGDSALYLCASSLRDRGGGDTQYFGPGTRLTVL.

The V call is TRBV2, the J call TRBJ1-2; D possibly corresponds to TRBD1 (5 bases). From germline, CDR1 is SNHLY and CDR2 FYNNEI. This CDR3 has 13 residues. V lost 3 bases and J lost 8, with 13 bases in between. CDR3 region: CASSEARVAGYTF. DNA of the CDR3: TGTGCCAGCAGTGAGGCCAGGGTCGCCGGCTACACCTTC.

The chain carries TRBV5-1 and TRBJ2-7, with TRBD2 identical over 15 bases. Germline values: CDR1 SGHRS, CDR2 YFSETQ. The ends lost 3 bases at V and 3 bases at J; junction bases unmatched: 10. The CDR3 is made up of 18 amino acids. The CDR3 protein is CASSSPGLAGGVNYEQYF. The CDR3 DNA sequence: TGCGCCAGCAGCTCACCGGGACTAGCGGGAGGCGTCAACTACGAGCAGTACTTC. Together with reference TRBV5-1 and TRBJ2-7, the CDR3 gives the full variable domain: KAGVTQTPRYLIKTRGQQVTLSCSPISGHRSVSWYQQTPGQGLQFLFEYFSETQRNKGNFPGRFSGRQFSNSRSEMNVSTLELGDSALYLCASSSPGLAGGVNYEQYFGPGTRLTVT.

This chain joins TRBV6-4 and TRBJ2-2; D is ambiguous. Trimming removed 7 bases at V and 6 bases at J, with 9 bases between. Germline CDR1 and CDR2: MRHNA and SNTAGT. This CDR3 spans 12 amino acids. The CDR3 reads CASNLRPGELFF. CDR3 DNA: TGTGCCAGCAACCTGCGGCCCGGGGAGCTGTTTTTT.

This chain joins TRBV5-6 and TRBJ1-1; D unclear. Per germline, CDR1 SGHDT and CDR2 YYEEEE. This CDR3 has 14 residues. Trimming shortened V by 6 bases and J by 0 bases, and 12 bases separated the two germline ends. The CDR3: CASTSGTMNTEAFF. Here the CDR3 DNA reads TGTGCCAGCACCTCAGGTACCATGAACACTGAAGCTTTCTTT. The variable domain in full, completed from reference TRBV5-6 and TRBJ1-1, reads DAGVTQSPTHLIKTRGQQVTLRCSPKSGHDTVSWYQQALGQGPQFIFQYYEEEERQRGNFPDRFSGHQFPNYSSELNVNALLLGDSALYLCASTSGTMNTEAFFGQGTRLTVV.

This sequence joins TRBV6-1 and TRBJ2-7; D not certain. The CDR3 sequence is 14 residues long. Germline V gene lookup returns CDR1 MNHNS and CDR2 SASEGT. V gave up 6 bases and J gave up 1 base, with 13 bases separating them. This chain's CDR3 is CASRLSVPSYEQYF. As DNA, the CDR3 is TGTGCCAGCAGGTTATCGGTCCCATCCTACGAGCAGTACTTC.

This clone appeared a few times. The CDR3 spells CAWSGGQGFSGSTYEQYF. The CDR3 coding sequence is TGTGCCTGGAGTGGGGGACAGGGTTTCAGCGGGAGTACCTACGAGCAGTACTTC. The chain joins TRBV30 to TRBJ2-7, with D maybe TRBD1 (9 bases). This CDR3 is built from 18 residues. Trimming took 1 base from V and 2 from J, leaving 24 bases between them. Germline CDR1 and CDR2: GTSNPN and SVGIG (reference sequence).

In this sample, this clone turned up a few times. The chain has TRBV2 and TRBJ2-3; perhaps TRBD2 as D (5 bases). The germline gives CDR1 SNHLY, CDR2 FYNNEI. This CDR3 spans 16 amino acids. Trimming cost V 6 bases and J 0 bases, with 16 bases left between them. This CDR3 is CASSLPYSASTDTQYF. In nucleotides, the CDR3 is TGTGCCAGCAGCTTACCATATAGCGCCAGCACAGATACGCAGTATTTT.

The chain has TRBV30 and TRBJ1-2; D gene unclear. Germline V gene lookup returns CDR1 GTSNPN and CDR2 SVGIG (reference sequence). V shed 4 bases and J shed 4 bases, with 22 bases lying between them. The CDR3 is made up of 16 amino acids. The CDR3 reads CAWNIPAGKRGYGYTF. DNA of the CDR3: TGTGCCTGGAACATCCCTGCGGGGAAACGGGGCTATGGCTACACCTTC.

This clone was detected once. The CDR3 spells CASSRHTQTGTTSNQPQHF. The CDR3 DNA is TGTGCCAGCAGCCGTCACACCCAAACCGGGACAACTAGCAATCAGCCCCAGCATTTT. V usage is TRBV7-9 and J usage is TRBJ1-5; TRBD1 is a possible D gene (6 bases). The CDR3 is 19 amino acids. Germline V gene lookup returns CDR1 SEHNR and CDR2 FQNEAQ (reference sequence). The V end was cut by 5 bases, the J end by 0 bases, with 23 bases between. Variable domain in full (rest from reference TRBV7-9 and TRBJ1-5): DTGVSQNPRHKITKRGQNVTFRCDPISEHNRLYWYRQTLGQGPEFLTYFQNEAQLEKSRLLSDRFSAERPKGSFSTLEIQRTEQGDSAMYLCASSRHTQTGTTSNQPQHFGDGTRLSIL.